This TCR beta chain was captured in a study of beta chain features in type 1 diabetes. The entirety of the isolated RNA underwent reverse transcription, so expressed TCRB transcripts were sequenced. The data were produced by immunoSEQ multiplex PCR, yet TCRdb's version contains in-frame clones alone and is incomplete. The data contain 160,000 or so clones, approximately 8.7% of them singletons. After removal of 6 bases from V and 4 bases from J, the junction contained 1 base not matched to a gene. Germline V gene lookup returns CDR1 ENHRY and CDR2 SYGVKD. The CDR3 length is 14 residues. About this clone itself: Its antigen is not known.

Findings and limits, study-wide: Moderate but significant shortening of TCRB CDR3s was recorded in all four CD4+ subsets from Type 1 diabetes patients.

Sequencing was carried out using central memory CD4+ T cells from blood. The V call is TRBV10-3, the J call TRBJ2-2; TRBD2 aligns across 11 bases. The TCR sequence derives from a woman in her twenties or thirties with type 1 diabetes. CDR3 residues: CAIRTSGSTGELFF. CDR3 DNA: TGTGCCATCAGAACTAGCGGGAGCACCGGGGAGCTGTTTTTT.